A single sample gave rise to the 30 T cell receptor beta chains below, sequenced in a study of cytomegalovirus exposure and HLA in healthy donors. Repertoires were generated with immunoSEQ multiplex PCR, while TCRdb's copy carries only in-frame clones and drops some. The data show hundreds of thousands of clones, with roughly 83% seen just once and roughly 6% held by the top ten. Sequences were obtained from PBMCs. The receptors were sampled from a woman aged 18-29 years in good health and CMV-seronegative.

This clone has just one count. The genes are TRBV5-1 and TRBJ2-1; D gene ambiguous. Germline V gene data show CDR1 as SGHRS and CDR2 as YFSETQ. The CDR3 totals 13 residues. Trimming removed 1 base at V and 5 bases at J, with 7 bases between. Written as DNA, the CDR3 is TGCGCCAGCAGCTTGTTCCGTAACAATGAGCAGTTCTTC. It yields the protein CASSLFRNNEQFF.

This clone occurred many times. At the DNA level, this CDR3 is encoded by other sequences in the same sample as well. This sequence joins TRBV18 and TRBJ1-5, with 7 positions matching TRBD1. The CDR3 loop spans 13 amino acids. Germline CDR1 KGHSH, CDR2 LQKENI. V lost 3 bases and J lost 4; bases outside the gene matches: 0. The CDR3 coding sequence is TGTGCCAGCTCACCGGACAGGAATCAGCCCCAGCATTTT. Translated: CASSPDRNQPQHF.

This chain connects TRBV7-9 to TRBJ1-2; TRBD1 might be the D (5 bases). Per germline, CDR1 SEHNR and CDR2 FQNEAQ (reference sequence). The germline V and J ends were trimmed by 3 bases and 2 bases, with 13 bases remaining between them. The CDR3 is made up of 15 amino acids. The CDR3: CASSFGGRQNYGYTF. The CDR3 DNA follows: TGTGCCAGCAGCTTTGGGGGACGGCAGAACTATGGCTACACCTTC.

CDR3: CASSLDGEVSDTQYF. The CDR3 DNA reads TGCGCCAGCAGCCTGGACGGGGAAGTATCAGATACGCAGTATTTT. The chain combines TRBV5-1 with TRBJ2-3; TRBD2 is a possible D gene (5 bases). This CDR3 is 15 amino acids long. Trimming shortened V by 4 bases and J by 4 bases, and 16 bases separated the two germline ends. CDR1 is SGHRS, CDR2 YFSETQ, per germline.

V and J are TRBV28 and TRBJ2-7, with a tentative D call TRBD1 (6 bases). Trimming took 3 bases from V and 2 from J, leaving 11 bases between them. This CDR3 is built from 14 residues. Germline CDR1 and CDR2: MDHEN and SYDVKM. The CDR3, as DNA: TGTGCCAGCAGTTTTAGGGACAAGACCTACGAGCAGTACTTC. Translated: CASSFRDKTYEQYF.

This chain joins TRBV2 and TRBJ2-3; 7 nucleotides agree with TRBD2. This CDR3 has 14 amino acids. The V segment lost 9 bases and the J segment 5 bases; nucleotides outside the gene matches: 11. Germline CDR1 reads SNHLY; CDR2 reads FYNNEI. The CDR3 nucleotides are TGTGCCAGTCTAGCGGAGGTGGGGGGAGATACGCAGTATTTT. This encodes CASLAEVGGDTQYF.

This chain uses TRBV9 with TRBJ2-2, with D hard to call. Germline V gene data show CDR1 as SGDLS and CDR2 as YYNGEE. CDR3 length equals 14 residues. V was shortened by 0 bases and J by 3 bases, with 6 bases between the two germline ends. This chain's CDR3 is CASSVGQDTGELFF. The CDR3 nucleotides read TGTGCCAGCAGCGTAGGTCAGGACACCGGGGAGCTGTTTTTT.

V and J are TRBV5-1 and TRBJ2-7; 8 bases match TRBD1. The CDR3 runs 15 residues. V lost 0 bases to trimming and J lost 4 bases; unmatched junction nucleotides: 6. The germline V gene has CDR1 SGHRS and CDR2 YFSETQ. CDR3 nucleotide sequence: TGCGCCAGCAGCTTGGGAGGACAGGGCGGGTACGAGCAGTACTTC. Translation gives CASSLGGQGGYEQYF.

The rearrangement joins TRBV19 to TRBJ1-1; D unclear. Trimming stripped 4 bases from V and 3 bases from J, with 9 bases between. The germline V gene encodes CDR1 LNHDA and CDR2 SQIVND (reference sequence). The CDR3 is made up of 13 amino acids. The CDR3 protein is CASSTSPYTEAFF. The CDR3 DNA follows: TGTGCCAGTAGTACCTCCCCGTACACTGAAGCTTTCTTT.

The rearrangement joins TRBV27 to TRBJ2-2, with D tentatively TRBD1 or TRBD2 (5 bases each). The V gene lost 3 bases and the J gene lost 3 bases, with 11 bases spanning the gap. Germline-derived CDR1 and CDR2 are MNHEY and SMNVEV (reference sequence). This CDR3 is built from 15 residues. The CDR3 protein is CASSLRGRHTGELFF. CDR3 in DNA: TGTGCCAGCAGTTTGAGGGGACGGCACACCGGGGAGCTGTTTTTT.

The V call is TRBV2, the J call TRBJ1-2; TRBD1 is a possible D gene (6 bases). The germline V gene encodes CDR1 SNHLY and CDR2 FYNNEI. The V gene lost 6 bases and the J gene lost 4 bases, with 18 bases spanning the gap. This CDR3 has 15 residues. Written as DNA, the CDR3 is TGTGCCAGCAGGGACCTCGGAGGGGGGCGCTATGGCTACACCTTC. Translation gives CASRDLGGGRYGYTF.

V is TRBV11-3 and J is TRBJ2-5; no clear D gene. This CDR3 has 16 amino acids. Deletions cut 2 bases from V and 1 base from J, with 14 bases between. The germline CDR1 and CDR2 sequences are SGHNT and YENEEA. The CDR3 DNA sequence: TGTGCCAGCAGCTTAATTCCGGCACCCTGCCAAGAGACCCAGTACTTC. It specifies CASSLIPAPCQETQYF.

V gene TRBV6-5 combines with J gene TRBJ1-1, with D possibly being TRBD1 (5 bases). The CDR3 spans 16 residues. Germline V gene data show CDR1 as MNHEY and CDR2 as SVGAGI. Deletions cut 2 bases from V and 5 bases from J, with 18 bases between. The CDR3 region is CASSYVAGTRSTEAFF. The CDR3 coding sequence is TGTGCCAGCAGTTACGTCGCCGGGACGCGAAGTACTGAAGCTTTCTTT.

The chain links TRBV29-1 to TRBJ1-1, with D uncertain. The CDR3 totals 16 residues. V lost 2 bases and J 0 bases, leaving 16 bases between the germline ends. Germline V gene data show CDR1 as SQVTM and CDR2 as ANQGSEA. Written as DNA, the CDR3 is TGCAGCGTTGAAAAGTCGGCAGCGTCAATGAACACTGAAGCTTTCTTT. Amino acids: CSVEKSAASMNTEAFF.

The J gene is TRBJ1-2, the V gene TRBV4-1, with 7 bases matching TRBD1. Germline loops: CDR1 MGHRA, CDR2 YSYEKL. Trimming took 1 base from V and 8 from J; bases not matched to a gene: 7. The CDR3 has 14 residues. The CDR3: CASSQGQGVRGYTF. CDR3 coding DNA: TGCGCCAGCAGCCAAGGGCAGGGGGTGAGGGGCTACACCTTC.

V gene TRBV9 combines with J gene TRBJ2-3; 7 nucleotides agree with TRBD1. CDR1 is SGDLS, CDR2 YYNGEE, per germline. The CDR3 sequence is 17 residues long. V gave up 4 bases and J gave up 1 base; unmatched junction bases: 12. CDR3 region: CASSPRTGTAGTDTQYF. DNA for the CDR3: TGTGCCAGCAGCCCCCGGACAGGCACGGCCGGCACAGATACGCAGTATTTT.

CDR3 sequence: CASRQGTTGELFF. The DNA for the CDR3 is TGTGCCAGCCGACAGGGGACCACCGGGGAGCTGTTTTTT. This chain links TRBV6-1 with TRBJ2-2, with 8 bases matching TRBD1. This CDR3 is built from 13 residues. After removal of 8 bases from V and 4 bases from J, the junction contained 3 bases not matched to a gene. The germline gives CDR1 MNHNS, CDR2 SASEGT.

The CDR3: CASSQAGRTEAFF. Here the CDR3 DNA reads TGCGCCAGCAGCCAAGCGGGCAGGACTGAAGCTTTCTTT. J is TRBJ1-1 and V is TRBV4-1; no firm D call. This CDR3 spans 13 amino acids. V lost 1 base and J 5 bases, leaving 8 bases between the germline ends. Germline V CDR1 and CDR2: MGHRA, YSYEKL.

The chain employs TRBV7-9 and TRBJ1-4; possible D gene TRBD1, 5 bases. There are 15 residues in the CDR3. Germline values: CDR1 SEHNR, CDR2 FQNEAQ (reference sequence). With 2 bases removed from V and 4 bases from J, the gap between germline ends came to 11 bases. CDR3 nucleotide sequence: TGTGCCAGCAGCTTACAGGAGGGGATTAATGAAAAACTGTTTTTT. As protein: CASSLQEGINEKLFF.

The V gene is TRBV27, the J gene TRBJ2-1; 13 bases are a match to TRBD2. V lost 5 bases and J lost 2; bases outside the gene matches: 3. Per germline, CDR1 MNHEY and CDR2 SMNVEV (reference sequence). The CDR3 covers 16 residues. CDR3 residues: CASSLTSGRAYNEQFF. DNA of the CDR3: TGTGCCAGCAGTCTAACTAGCGGGAGGGCCTACAATGAGCAGTTCTTC.

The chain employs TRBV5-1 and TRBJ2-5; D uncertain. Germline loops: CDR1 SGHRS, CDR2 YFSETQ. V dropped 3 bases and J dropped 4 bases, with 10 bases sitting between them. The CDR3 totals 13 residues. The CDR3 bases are TGCGCCAGCAGCTCGGATCCTGCAGAGACCCAGTACTTC. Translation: CASSSDPAETQYF.

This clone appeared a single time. CDR3 nucleotide sequence: TGTGCCAGCAGTGACCAGGGAACTAGATCCTACGAGCAGTACTTC. Encoded protein: CASSDQGTRSYEQYF. The V and J genes are TRBV27 and TRBJ2-7, with D perhaps TRBD1 or TRBD2 (5 bases each). The CDR3 covers 15 residues. The ends were cut back, 5 bases at V and 1 base at J, with 15 bases in the middle. CDR1 MNHEY and CDR2 SMNVEV come from the germline V gene (reference sequence).

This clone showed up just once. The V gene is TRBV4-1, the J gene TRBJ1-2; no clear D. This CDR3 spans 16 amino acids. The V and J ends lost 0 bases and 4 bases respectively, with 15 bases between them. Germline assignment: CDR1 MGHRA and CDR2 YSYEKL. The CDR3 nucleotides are TGCGCCAGCAGCCAAGATCAGAGGAATCGAATCTATGGCTACACCTTC. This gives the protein CASSQDQRNRIYGYTF.

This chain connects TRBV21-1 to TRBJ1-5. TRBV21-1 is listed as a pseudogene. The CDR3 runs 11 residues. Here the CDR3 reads CASPRNQPQHF. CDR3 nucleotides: TGTGCCAGCCCCCGGAATCAGCCCCAGCATTTT.

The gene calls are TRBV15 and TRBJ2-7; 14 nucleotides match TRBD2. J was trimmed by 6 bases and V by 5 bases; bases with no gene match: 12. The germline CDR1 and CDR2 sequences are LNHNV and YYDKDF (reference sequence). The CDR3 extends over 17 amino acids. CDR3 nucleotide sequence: TGTGCCACCAGCTCCCCGGGACTAGCGGGAGAAGCATCCGAGCAGTACTTC. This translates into CATSSPGLAGEASEQYF.

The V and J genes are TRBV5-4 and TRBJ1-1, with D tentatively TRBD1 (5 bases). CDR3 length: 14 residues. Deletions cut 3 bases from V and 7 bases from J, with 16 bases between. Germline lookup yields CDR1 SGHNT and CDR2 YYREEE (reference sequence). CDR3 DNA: TGTGCCAGCAGCTGGGGGGAAGCAGTGGGTGAAGCTTTCTTT. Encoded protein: CASSWGEAVGEAFF.

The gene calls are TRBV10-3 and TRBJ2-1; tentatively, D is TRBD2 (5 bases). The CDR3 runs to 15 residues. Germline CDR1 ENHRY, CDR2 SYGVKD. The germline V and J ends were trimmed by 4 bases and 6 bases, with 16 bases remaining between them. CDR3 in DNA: TGTGCCATCAGTGTCGGTAGCGCTAATTCCAATGAGCAGTTCTTC. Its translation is CAISVGSANSNEQFF.

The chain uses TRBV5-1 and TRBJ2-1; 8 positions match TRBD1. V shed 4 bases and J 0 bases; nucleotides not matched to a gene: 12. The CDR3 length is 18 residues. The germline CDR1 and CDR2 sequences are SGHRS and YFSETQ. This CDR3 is CASSQSGTGIASYNEQFF. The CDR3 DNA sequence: TGCGCCAGCAGCCAATCCGGGACAGGAATAGCCTCCTACAATGAGCAGTTCTTC.

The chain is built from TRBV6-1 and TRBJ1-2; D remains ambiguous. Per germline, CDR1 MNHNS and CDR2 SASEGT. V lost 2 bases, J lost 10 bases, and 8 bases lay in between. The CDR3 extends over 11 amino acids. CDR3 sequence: CASSELRVYTF. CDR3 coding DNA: TGTGCCAGCAGTGAACTGAGGGTCTACACCTTC.

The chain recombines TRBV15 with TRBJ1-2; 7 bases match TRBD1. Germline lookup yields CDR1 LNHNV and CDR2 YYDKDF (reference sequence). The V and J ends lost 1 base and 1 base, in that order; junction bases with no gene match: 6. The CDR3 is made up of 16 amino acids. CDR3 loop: CATSRGRAGGNYGYTF. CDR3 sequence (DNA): TGTGCCACCAGCAGAGGGAGGGCAGGGGGTAACTATGGCTACACCTTC.